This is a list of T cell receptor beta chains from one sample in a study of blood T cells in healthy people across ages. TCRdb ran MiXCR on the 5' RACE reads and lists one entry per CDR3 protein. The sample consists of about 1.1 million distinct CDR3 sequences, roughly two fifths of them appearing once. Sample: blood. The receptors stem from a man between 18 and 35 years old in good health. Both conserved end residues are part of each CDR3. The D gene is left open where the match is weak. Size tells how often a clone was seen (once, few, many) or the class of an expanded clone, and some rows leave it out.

CASSLEPGWDGYTF	TGCGCCAGCAGCTTGGAACCGGGATGGGATGGCTACACCTTC	NA	TRBV5-1	TRBJ1-2	few
CASSPEPQNSPLHF	TGTGCCAGCTCACCAGAGCCTCAGAATTCACCCCTCCACTTT	NA	TRBV18	TRBJ1-6	few
CASSLDTGERETQYF	TGTGCCAGCAGCTTAGATACAGGGGAACGGGAGACCCAGTACTTC	TRBD1	TRBV11-2	TRBJ2-5	few
CASSPTGGIGNTIYF	TGCGCCAGCAGCCCAACCGGGGGAATCGGAAACACCATATATTTT	NA	TRBV5-1	TRBJ1-3	NA
CASLGVNYGYTF	TGTGCCAGCTTGGGAGTAAACTATGGCTACACCTTC	NA	TRBV6-2/TRBV6-3	TRBJ1-2	few
CSVGQGPQYF	TGCAGCGTAGGACAGGGTCCCCAGTACTTC	TRBD1	TRBV29-1	TRBJ2-5	NA
CASSPWIDTDTQYF	TGTGCCAGCAGCCCATGGATCGACACAGATACGCAGTATTTT	NA	TRBV14	TRBJ2-3	NA
CASSYRGREGGYTF	TGTGCCAGCAGTTACAGGGGCAGGGAAGGTGGCTACACCTTC	NA	TRBV6-6	TRBJ1-2	NA
CSPARLSNNQPQHF	TGCAGCCCTGCTAGATTGTCAAACAATCAGCCCCAGCATTTT	NA	TRBV20-1	TRBJ1-5	few
CASSLGANNEQYF	TGTGCCAGCAGCTTGGGGGCCAACAATGAGCAGTACTTC	NA	TRBV7-2	TRBJ2-7	many
CASRDSNSGANVLTF	TGCGCCAGCAGGGACAGCAACTCTGGGGCCAACGTCCTGACTTTC	NA	TRBV5-1	TRBJ2-6	NA
CASSHAGSNTEAFF	TGTGCCAGCAGCCATGCGGGATCGAACACTGAAGCTTTCTTT	NA	TRBV4-2	TRBJ1-1	few
CASSFRRNQPQHF	TGTGCCAGCAGTTTCCGGAGAAATCAGCCCCAGCATTTT	NA	TRBV27	TRBJ1-5	NA
CASSNPGLSYEQYF	TGTGCCAGCAGCAACCCAGGTCTCTCCTACGAGCAGTACTTC	NA	TRBV7-2	TRBJ2-7	NA
CASSHSRRTSTYEQYF	TGTGCCAGCAGCCACTCCCGGAGGACCTCAACCTACGAGCAGTACTTC	NA	TRBV4-2	TRBJ2-7	few
CASSLYDSNQPQHF	TGTGCCAGCAGCTTATACGATAGCAATCAGCCCCAGCATTTT	NA	TRBV13	TRBJ1-5	few
CASSLIIHEQFF	TGTGCCAGCAGCTTGATCATCCATGAGCAGTTCTTC	NA	TRBV5-6	TRBJ2-1	NA
CASSLIGGEQYF	TGTGCCAGCAGTTTAATCGGGGGCGAGCAGTACTTC	NA	TRBV27	TRBJ2-7	few
CSAGRRDLYGYTF	TGCAGTGCAGGTCGAAGGGACCTTTATGGCTACACCTTC	NA	TRBV20-1	TRBJ1-2	NA
CASSLASGGAAEQFF	TGTGCCAGCAGCTTGGCTAGCGGGGGGGCAGCTGAGCAGTTCTTC	TRBD2	TRBV7-2	TRBJ2-1	few
CASSQGDPSTDTQYF	TGTGCCAGCAGCCAAGGGGATCCGAGCACAGATACGCAGTATTTT	NA	TRBV14	TRBJ2-3	NA
CASSYGSGSGYTF	TGTGCCAGCAGTTACGGGTCCGGGTCCGGCTACACCTTC	NA	TRBV6-5	TRBJ1-2	few
CSARVPEQLFF	TGCAGTGCTAGAGTACCCGAACAGTTGTTTTTT	NA	TRBV20-1	TRBJ1-4	NA
CASSLLSRADNSPLHF	TGTGCCAGCAGCTTATTGTCCAGGGCCGATAATTCACCCCTCCACTTT	NA	TRBV7-6	TRBJ1-6	NA
CASSPDGPLYEQYF	TGTGCCAGCAGTCCGGACGGCCCCCTCTACGAGCAGTACTTC	NA	TRBV6-6	TRBJ2-7	NA
CASSFNRDYGYTF	TGTGCCAGCAGTTTCAACAGAGACTATGGCTACACCTTC	NA	TRBV12-3/TRBV12-4	TRBJ1-2	NA
CAISDLVQPWSSYNEQYF	TGTGCCATCAGTGACTTGGTCCAACCTTGGAGCTCCTACAATGAGCAGTACTTC	NA	TRBV10-3	TRBJ2-7	NA
CAISPRTGKRAYEQYF	TGTGCCATCAGCCCAAGGACGGGGAAAAGGGCCTACGAGCAGTACTTC	NA	TRBV10-3	TRBJ2-7	few
CSARSDRLAGGLPNEQYF	TGCAGTGCTAGATCCGACCGACTAGCGGGGGGGCTTCCGAATGAGCAGTACTTC	TRBD2	TRBV20-1	TRBJ2-5	many
CASSYSLTGARGYTF	TGTGCCAGCAGTTACTCCCTGACAGGGGCGAGAGGCTACACCTTC	TRBD1	TRBV6-5	TRBJ1-2	few
CASTPDLSPLHF	TGTGCCAGCACCCCCGACTTGTCACCCCTCCACTTT	NA	TRBV2	TRBJ1-6	NA
CASEGGWTNEQFF	TGTGCCAGCGAGGGGGGATGGACCAATGAGCAGTTCTTC	NA	TRBV28	TRBJ2-1	NA
CASSLLTGQGATGELFF	TGTGCCAGCAGCTTATTAACGGGTCAGGGTGCCACCGGGGAGCTGTTTTTT	NA	TRBV7-6	TRBJ2-2	NA
CASNPSGGPSYEQYF	TGTGCCAGCAACCCTTCAGGGGGACCCTCCTACGAGCAGTACTTC	TRBD1	TRBV27	TRBJ2-7	NA
CASSLIPGAGETQYF	TGTGCCAGCAGCTTAATCCCAGGGGCAGGGGAGACCCAGTACTTC	NA	TRBV7-3	TRBJ2-5	NA
CAGQFDNSPLHF	TGCGCCGGCCAGTTTGACAATTCACCCCTCCACTTT	NA	TRBV5-1	TRBJ1-6	once
CASSFLTRGSFNSPLHF	TGTGCCAGCAGTTTTCTAACCCGGGGATCCTTTAATTCACCCCTCCACTTT	NA	TRBV27	TRBJ1-6	NA
CAGSLGESTSYEQYF	TGCGCCGGCAGCCTTGGGGAGTCAACATCCTACGAGCAGTACTTC	NA	TRBV4-1	TRBJ2-7	NA
CASSRRDQPQHF	TGTGCCAGCAGTAGACGGGATCAGCCCCAGCATTTT	NA	TRBV28	TRBJ1-5	NA
CASSPDPGQLYGYTF	TGTGCCAGCAGCCCCGACCCGGGACAGCTCTATGGCTACACCTTC	TRBD1	TRBV9	TRBJ1-2	many
CASRSGTGGHMNYGYTF	TGTGCCAGCAGGTCCGGGACAGGGGGCCATATGAACTATGGCTACACCTTC	TRBD1	TRBV6-1	TRBJ1-2	few
CASNKLEQGAKNEQFF	TGTGCCAGCAACAAACTAGAACAGGGGGCGAAAAATGAGCAGTTCTTC	TRBD1	TRBV2	TRBJ2-1	NA
CASTLSGGPFNEQFF	TGTGCCAGCACCCTTAGCGGGGGTCCCTTCAATGAGCAGTTCTTC	TRBD2	TRBV6-5	TRBJ2-1	NA
CASSALTGARGNEQFF	TGTGCCAGCAGCGCCCTAACAGGGGCTCGGGGGAATGAGCAGTTCTTC	NA	TRBV9	TRBJ2-1	NA
CSTRHRLAGTTEQYF	TGCAGTACTAGACACAGACTAGCGGGGACTACCGAGCAGTACTTC	TRBD2	TRBV20-1	TRBJ2-7	NA
CASSQAVNYGYTF	TGTGCCAGCAGTCAGGCAGTTAACTATGGCTACACCTTC	NA	TRBV6-2/TRBV6-3	TRBJ1-2	NA
CASSPTYRVNTGELFF	TGTGCCAGCAGCCCGACCTACAGGGTGAACACCGGGGAGCTGTTTTTT	NA	TRBV7-7	TRBJ2-2	once
CASSQGNQPQHF	TGTGCCAGCAGCCAGGGTAATCAGCCCCAGCATTTT	NA	TRBV3-1	TRBJ1-5	many
CASSDVDRVKTEAFF	TGTGCCAGCTCAGACGTGGACAGGGTGAAAACGGAAGCTTTCTTT	TRBD1	TRBV18	TRBJ1-1	NA
CASTSREGGGYTF	TGTGCCAGCACCTCACGGGAGGGTGGAGGCTACACCTTC	NA	TRBV25-1	TRBJ1-2	few
CSVEEGLSQETQYF	TGCAGCGTTGAAGAAGGGCTAAGCCAAGAGACCCAGTACTTC	NA	TRBV29-1	TRBJ2-5	many
CASSVGQGRFTDTQYF	TGTGCCAGCAGTGTGGGACAGGGCCGTTTCACAGATACGCAGTATTTT	TRBD1	TRBV9	TRBJ2-3	many
CASSMTGSIVYTF	TGTGCCAGCAGTATGACAGGGAGTATTGTCTACACCTTC	TRBD1	TRBV7-2	TRBJ1-2	NA
CASSERQGFTDTQYF	TGTGCCAGCAGCGAAAGACAGGGCTTCACAGATACGCAGTATTTT	TRBD1	TRBV11-1	TRBJ2-3	NA
CASSLVGRGTYNEQFF	TGTGCCAGCAGCTTGGTTGGCAGGGGTACCTACAATGAGCAGTTCTTC	NA	TRBV5-5	TRBJ2-1	NA